Sequencing of this T cell receptor (beta chain) was carried out in a study of OX40 agonist ivuxolimab in advanced cancers. On the study more broadly: Patients enrolled in dose escalation were diagnosed with hepatocellular carcinoma, melanoma, renal cell or head and neck cancer.

CDR1 MNHEY and CDR2 SVGAGI come from the germline V gene. The CDR3 contains 16 residues. With 0 bases clipped from V and 5 bases from J, the junction kept 6 bases outside the gene matches. Blood specimens came from baseline, cycle 4 day 1, and cycle 7 day 1. The protocol was immunoSEQ multiplex PCR, while the TCRdb copy is restricted to in-frame clones and leaves out a portion. This table has 30,000 to 40,000 clones, about 90% appearing once. Material: CD4+ or CD8+ T cells sorted from blood, obtained in a trial of the OX40 agonist ivuxolimab. The V and J genes are TRBV6-5 and TRBJ2-2; 7 nucleotides line up with TRBD2. The source is an adult with an advanced solid tumor such as melanoma, head and neck, liver or kidney cancer. The CDR3 region has the DNA TGTGCCAGCAGTTACTCGGGAAGCGGGGCAACCGGGGAGCTGTTTTTT. This sequence encodes CASSYSGSGATGELFF.